This T cell receptor beta chain stems from a study of beta chain features in type 1 diabetes. Overall study findings and caveats: The naive, central memory and Treg TCRB repertoires looked more alike in patients than they did in healthy donors. Shortening of TCRB CDR3s, moderate but significant, appeared in all four CD4+ subsets of Type 1 diabetes patients.

Concerning this clone itself: The target antigen is unknown.

Germline CDR1 and CDR2: LNHDA and SQIVND (reference sequence). The CDR3 has 16 amino acids. J lost 4 bases, V lost 0 bases, and 7 bases had no gene match. The investigators reverse transcribed all of the isolated RNA, so they sequenced expressed TCRB transcripts. Sequencing of naive, central memory and regulatory T cell samples gave an average of about 3.9 million reads. Sequencing used immunoSEQ multiplex PCR; TCRdb keeps in-frame clones, though not all of them. The profile covers 300,000 or so clones, with about 13% appearing a single time and approximately 0.016% taken by the ten largest. Sequencing input: naive CD4+ T cells from blood. The gene calls are TRBV19 and TRBJ2-3; 7 nucleotides agree with TRBD2. The sequence came from a woman aged 18-29 years with type 1 diabetes. The CDR3 DNA sequence: TGTGCCAGTAGTATAGATCTGACTAGCTTAGCAGATACGCAGTATTTT. This gives the protein CASSIDLTSLADTQYF.